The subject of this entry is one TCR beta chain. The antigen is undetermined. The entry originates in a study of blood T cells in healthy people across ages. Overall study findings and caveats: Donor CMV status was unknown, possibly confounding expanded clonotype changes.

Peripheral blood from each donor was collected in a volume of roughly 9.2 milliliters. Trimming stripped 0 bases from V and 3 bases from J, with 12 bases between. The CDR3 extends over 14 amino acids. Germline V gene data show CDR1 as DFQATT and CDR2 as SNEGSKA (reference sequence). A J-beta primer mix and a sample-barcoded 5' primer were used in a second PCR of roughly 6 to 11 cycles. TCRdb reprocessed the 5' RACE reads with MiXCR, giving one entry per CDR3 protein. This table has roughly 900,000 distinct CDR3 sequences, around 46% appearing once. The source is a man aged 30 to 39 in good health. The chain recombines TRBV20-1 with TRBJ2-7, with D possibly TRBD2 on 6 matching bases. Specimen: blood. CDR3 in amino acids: CSARDAMEGYEQYF. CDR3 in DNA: TGCAGTGCTAGAGACGCGATGGAGGGCTACGAGCAGTACTTC.